One and the same sample provided the 30 T cell receptor beta chains below, sequenced in a study of blood T cell repertoires in COVID-19. Sequenced by immunoSEQ multiplex PCR; TCRdb stores in-frame clones only, minus some. The sample shows under 300,000 clones, 80% to 90% of them seen only once. Sequenced sample: peripheral blood. These receptors originate from a woman aged 50 to 60 who had recovered from COVID-19.

J is TRBJ2-7 and V is TRBV18; no firm D call. Trimming cost V 6 bases and J 4 bases, with 16 bases left between them. The CDR3 is 14 residues long. Germline V gene sequence: CDR1 KGHSH, CDR2 LQKENI. CDR3 DNA: TGTGCCAGCTCGCCAGAACTTAACCCTTACGAGCAGTACTTC. Its protein is CASSPELNPYEQYF.

The chain joins TRBV27 to TRBJ1-4; D perhaps matches TRBD1 (5 bases). The V gene lost 7 bases and the J gene lost 5 bases, with 17 bases spanning the gap. CDR1 and CDR2 (germline): MNHEY, SMNVEV (reference sequence). This CDR3 has 15 amino acids. CDR3 residues: CASTADLGGNEKLFF. As DNA, the CDR3 is TGTGCCAGCACTGCCGACTTGGGGGGAAATGAAAAACTGTTTTTT.

This chain joins TRBV19 and TRBJ1-5; 10 bases agree with TRBD1. The germline gives CDR1 LNHDA, CDR2 SQIVND (reference sequence). The V segment lost 3 bases and the J segment 0 bases; nucleotides outside the gene matches: 8. The CDR3 length is 18 residues. The CDR3 sequence: CASSIGSGQGNSNQPQHF. DNA of the CDR3: TGTGCCAGTAGTATCGGTTCGGGACAGGGGAATAGCAATCAGCCCCAGCATTTT.

The V gene is TRBV7-8, the J gene TRBJ1-5; a possible D gene is TRBD1 (6 bases). Per germline, CDR1 SGHVS and CDR2 FQNEAQ. The V and J ends lost 7 bases and 5 bases respectively, with 12 bases between them. The CDR3 runs 13 residues. The CDR3 DNA is TGTGCCAGCAACGGAGGGGGGGATCAGCCCCAGCATTTT. Protein: CASNGGGDQPQHF.

This clone has a single count. The gene calls are TRBV24-1 and TRBJ1-1; a weak D match, TRBD1 (6 bases). The CDR3 totals 13 residues. Between the trimmed V and J ends, which lost 7 bases and 0 bases, there was a span of 8 bases. Germline CDR1 reads KGHDR; CDR2 reads SFDVKD. CDR3 amino acids: CATRDSMNTEAFF. The CDR3, as DNA: TGTGCCACCAGGGACAGTATGAACACTGAAGCTTTCTTT.

The chain couples TRBV7-3 to TRBJ2-2, with TRBD2 matching 10 bases. J was trimmed by 3 bases and V by 4 bases; bases with no gene match: 5. CDR3 size: 16 residues. The germline V gene has CDR1 SGHTA and CDR2 FQGTGA. CDR3 residues: CASSSPSGSYTGELFF. CDR3 sequence (DNA): TGTGCCAGCAGCTCTCCTAGCGGGAGTTACACCGGGGAGCTGTTTTTT. The full variable domain, completed using reference TRBV7-3 and TRBJ2-2, is GAGVSQTPSNKVTEKGKYVELRCDPISGHTALYWYRQSLGQGPEFLIYFQGTGAADDSGLPNDRFFAVRPEGSVSTLKIQRTERGDSAVYLCASSSPSGSYTGELFFGEGSRLTVL.

This clone was recorded only once. The genes are TRBV27 and TRBJ2-5, with a possible D match to TRBD1 (5 bases). Germline V gene lookup returns CDR1 MNHEY and CDR2 SMNVEV (reference sequence). The CDR3 is 16 residues long. Deletions cut 2 bases from V and 1 base from J, with 14 bases between. The CDR3: CASSLRGERIQETQYF. Written as DNA, the CDR3 is TGTGCCAGCAGTTTAAGGGGTGAAAGAATCCAAGAGACCCAGTACTTC.

This clone was observed a handful of times. The chain couples TRBV7-2 to TRBJ2-1; D ambiguous. Germline V lookup: CDR1 SGHTA, CDR2 FQGNSA. This CDR3 is 13 amino acids long. V was pared by 6 bases and J by 0 bases, with 6 bases between. The CDR3 region is CASSPLSYNEQFF. In DNA, the CDR3 is TGTGCCAGCAGTCCCCTCTCCTACAATGAGCAGTTCTTC.

This clone showed up just once. CDR3 nucleotides: TGTGCCAGCAGAGCTGCTAGCGGGAGTACCTACGAGCAGTACTTC. This translates into CASRAASGSTYEQYF. This chain links TRBV25-1 with TRBJ2-7, with TRBD2 matching over 10 bases. The CDR3 consists of 15 residues. After removal of 6 bases from V and 2 bases from J, the junction contained 7 bases not matched to a gene. CDR1 and CDR2 (germline): MGHDK, SYGVNS.

The chain combines TRBV2 with TRBJ1-2; the match to TRBD1 covers 7 bases. The germline V gene has CDR1 SNHLY and CDR2 FYNNEI. The CDR3 length is 12 residues. Trimming cost V 9 bases and J 6 bases; bases outside gene matches: 7. CDR3 bases: TGTGCCAGGATAGACAGGGTTGATGGCTACACCTTC. As protein: CARIDRVDGYTF.

V gene TRBV9 combines with J gene TRBJ1-6, with 9 positions matching TRBD1. The CDR3 is 18 residues long. CDR1 and CDR2 (germline): SGDLS, YYNGEE. After removal of 3 bases from V and 14 bases from J, the junction contained 21 bases not matched to a gene. Here the CDR3 reads CASSARPNTGTGSSSLHF. The DNA for the CDR3 is TGTGCCAGCAGCGCCCGACCCAACACCGGGACAGGGTCTAGCTCCCTCCACTTT.

V is TRBV18 and J is TRBJ2-5, with D unclear. Per germline, CDR1 KGHSH and CDR2 LQKENI. Deletions cut 2 bases from V and 5 bases from J, with 6 bases between. This CDR3 contains 12 residues. The CDR3 DNA follows: TGTGCCAGCTCACCATATCTCGAGACCCAGTACTTC. As protein: CASSPYLETQYF.

In this sample, this clone turned up a few times. CDR3 residues: CASSRVQGAEAFF. CDR3 nucleotides: TGTGCCAGCAGTCGAGTACAGGGGGCTGAAGCTTTCTTT. The chain has TRBV6-2 or TRBV6-3 and TRBJ1-1; 8 bases fit TRBD1. Germline loops: CDR1 MNHEY, CDR2 SVGEGT. The CDR3 covers 13 residues. The V and J ends lost 5 bases and 6 bases, in that order; junction bases with no gene match: 5.

The rearrangement uses TRBV6-5 and TRBJ2-5, with TRBD2 matching over 11 bases. Trimming took 10 bases from V and 3 from J; bases not matched to a gene: 4. Germline V gene data show CDR1 as MNHEY and CDR2 as SVGAGI. The CDR3 consists of 13 residues. CDR3 residues: CAIGTSGKETQYF. CDR3 nucleotide sequence: TGTGCCATAGGGACTAGCGGTAAAGAGACCCAGTACTTC.

The rearrangement joins TRBV6-2 or TRBV6-3 to TRBJ2-1; 11 bases match TRBD2. The CDR3 is 15 residues long. J gave up 8 bases and V 6 bases, and 9 bases lay outside the gene matches. Germline V gene sequence: CDR1 MNHEY, CDR2 SVGEGT. Written as DNA, the CDR3 is TGTGCCAGCAGCCCTACTAGCGGGAGCTCCCATGAGCAGTTCTTC. It codes for CASSPTSGSSHEQFF.

V gene TRBV12-3 or TRBV12-4 combines with J gene TRBJ2-7; D is uncertain. V lost 4 bases to trimming and J lost 0 bases, with 7 bases between them. The CDR3 extends over 13 amino acids. The CDR3, as DNA: TGTGCCAGCAGTTCCCCGGGCTCCTACGAGCAGTACTTC. This translates into CASSSPGSYEQYF.

V and J are TRBV7-2 and TRBJ2-7; D possibly corresponds to TRBD1 (6 bases). Germline CDR1 reads SGHTA; CDR2 reads FQGNSA. The CDR3 runs 13 residues. Trimming left V 6 bases short and J 2 bases short, with 11 bases between. The CDR3 protein is CASRPQGTYEQYF. The CDR3 coding sequence is TGTGCCAGCAGGCCGCAGGGGACCTACGAGCAGTACTTC.

The rearrangement uses TRBV3-1 (or the pseudogene TRBV3-2) and TRBJ2-5; TRBD2 agrees at 9 bases. In germline, CDR1 is LGHDT, CDR2 YNNKEL (reference sequence). The V gene end was trimmed by 3 bases and the J gene end by 1 base; junction bases not matched to a gene: 12. This CDR3 contains 18 residues. This CDR3 is CASSHRPRLAVIQETQYF. The CDR3 coding sequence is TGTGCCAGCAGCCACCGGCCCCGACTAGCGGTGATCCAAGAGACCCAGTACTTC.

This chain uses TRBV19 with TRBJ2-2; D is undetermined. The CDR3 has 17 amino acids. Germline V gene lookup returns CDR1 LNHDA and CDR2 SQIVND (reference sequence). The ends were cut back, 0 bases at V and 3 bases at J, with 14 bases in the middle. CDR3 in amino acids: CASSIEASLVYTGELFF. The CDR3 DNA is TGTGCCAGTAGTATAGAAGCGAGCCTCGTGTACACCGGGGAGCTGTTTTTT.

The genes are TRBV6-4 and TRBJ2-2, with a weak D call TRBD2 (6 bases). Trimming took off 3 bases at V and 5 bases at J, with 10 bases between the two ends. This CDR3 is 14 amino acids long. Per the germline V gene, CDR1 is MRHNA and CDR2 is SNTAGT. The CDR3 sequence: CASSETGETGELFF. The CDR3 nucleotides read TGTGCCAGCAGTGAGACGGGAGAGACCGGGGAGCTGTTTTTT.

This rearrangement joins TRBV6-5 to TRBJ1-2; tentatively, D is TRBD1 (6 bases). V shed 6 bases and J shed 8 bases, with 19 bases lying between them. The CDR3 sequence is 14 residues long. Per the germline V gene, CDR1 is MNHEY and CDR2 is SVGAGI. The CDR3 reads CASSPVTAGGGYTF. The CDR3 DNA is TGTGCCAGCAGCCCAGTTACGGCGGGGGGCGGCTACACCTTC.

This clone was observed a few times. The chain has TRBV9 and TRBJ2-7; 11 bases fit TRBD2. The ends lost 2 bases at V and 2 bases at J; junction bases unmatched: 6. Germline V gene data show CDR1 as SGDLS and CDR2 as YYNGEE. The CDR3 is made up of 16 amino acids. CDR3 region: CASSVLAGGRPYEQYF. The CDR3 nucleotides are TGTGCCAGCAGCGTCCTAGCGGGAGGCCGTCCCTACGAGCAGTACTTC.

J is TRBJ2-7 and V is TRBV5-1, with 11 bases matching TRBD2. The germline CDR1 and CDR2 sequences are SGHRS and YFSETQ. The CDR3 is made up of 19 amino acids. V trimming: 3 bases; J trimming: 6 bases; junction bases outside the gene matches: 20. The CDR3 sequence is CASSSTLLAGGVGRGEQYF. The CDR3 bases are TGCGCCAGCAGCTCAACCCTTCTAGCGGGAGGCGTCGGTCGGGGCGAGCAGTACTTC.

The chain employs TRBV7-8 and TRBJ1-1, with a tentative D call TRBD1 (5 bases). The length of the CDR3 is 14 residues. The germline V and J ends were trimmed by 4 bases and 0 bases, with 9 bases remaining between them. Germline V gives CDR1 SGHVS, CDR2 FQNEAQ. CDR3 in amino acids: CASSSGGMNTEAFF. Here the CDR3 DNA reads TGTGCCAGCAGCTCCGGGGGGATGAACACTGAAGCTTTCTTT.

This sequence joins TRBV3-1 (or the pseudogene TRBV3-2) and TRBJ1-2; the D gene is possibly TRBD1 (6 bases). V was shortened by 4 bases and J by 5 bases, with 26 bases between the two germline ends. CDR1 and CDR2 from the germline V gene are LGHDT and YNNKEL (reference sequence). The CDR3 consists of 18 residues. CDR3 coding DNA: TGTGCCAGCAGCCCTGTTCTCCCCCTTAACAGGGTCTATTATGGCTACACCTTC. Its translation is CASSPVLPLNRVYYGYTF.

The V gene is TRBV6-5, the J gene TRBJ2-7; no reliable D call. The CDR3 runs 15 residues. CDR1 is MNHEY and CDR2 is SVGAGI in the germline V gene. V dropped 6 bases and J dropped 4 bases, with 19 bases sitting between them. The CDR3 DNA follows: TGTGCCAGCAGCTCCCCGAGACACAAAGTATACGAGCAGTACTTC. This codes for CASSSPRHKVYEQYF.

This sequence joins TRBV14 and TRBJ2-3; no clear D. V was shortened by 4 bases and J by 6 bases, with 8 bases between the two germline ends. The CDR3 has 12 amino acids. CDR1 and CDR2 (germline): SGHDN, FVKESK. In DNA form, the CDR3 reads TGTGCCAGCAGCCTAACGAGGGATACGCAGTATTTT. It codes for CASSLTRDTQYF.

This clone has a handful of counts. The chain combines TRBV6-1 with TRBJ2-7; 9 bases line up with TRBD1. There are 15 residues in the CDR3. J was trimmed by 4 bases and V by 1 base; bases with no gene match: 5. From germline, CDR1 is MNHNS and CDR2 SASEGT. CDR3 DNA sequence: TGTGCCAGCAGTGAAGAACAGGGGGCGGTGTACGAGCAGTACTTC. Translating it yields CASSEEQGAVYEQYF.

J is TRBJ2-1 and V is TRBV5-5; 8 nucleotides agree with TRBD2. This CDR3 has 16 residues. The germline V gene encodes CDR1 SGHKS and CDR2 YYEKEE (reference sequence). J was trimmed by 0 bases and V by 6 bases; bases with no gene match: 8. CDR3 region: CASTIIAGSSYNEQFF. The CDR3 region has the DNA TGTGCCAGCACCATCATAGCGGGGAGCTCCTACAATGAGCAGTTCTTC. Variable domain in full (rest from reference TRBV5-5 and TRBJ2-1): DAGVTQSPTHLIKTRGQQVTLRCSPISGHKSVSWYQQVLGQGPQFIFQYYEKEERGRGNFPDRFSARQFPNYSSELNVNALLLGDSALYLCASTIIAGSSYNEQFFGPGTRLTVL.

The V call is TRBV30, the J call TRBJ1-1; D possibly corresponds to TRBD1 (5 bases). Trimming removed 4 bases from V and 4 bases from J, with 19 bases in between. Germline values: CDR1 GTSNPN, CDR2 SVGIG (reference sequence). The CDR3 covers 15 residues. CDR3 coding DNA: TGTGCCTGGATGGCAGGGATCGTCGCGAGCACTGAAGCTTTCTTT. This codes for CAWMAGIVASTEAFF.